This paragraph covers one T cell receptor beta chain sequence. The data are from a study of cytomegalovirus exposure and HLA in healthy donors. Primers included in the PCR were 60 Vbeta and 13 Jbeta primers. TCRdb's table, derived via immunoSEQ multiplex PCR, lists solely in-frame clones and lacks some. In the table there are roughly 200,000 clones, 82% of which are singletons. This CDR3 comprises 15 residues. Trimming stripped 6 bases from V and 8 bases from J, with 19 bases between. Germline assignment: CDR1 SNHLY and CDR2 FYNNEI. What was sequenced was PBMCs. The genes are TRBV2 and TRBJ1-4, with unresolved D. The TCR comes from a woman aged 40 to 50 in good health and CMV-seronegative. This CDR3 is CASSPREEIGEKLFF. In DNA form, the CDR3 reads TGTGCCAGCAGCCCCCGAGAGGAGATAGGCGAAAAACTGTTTTTT.